This T cell receptor beta chain was captured in a study of T-cell reconstitution after alpha-beta-depleted transplantation in children. Study-level findings and limits: T cells produced anew were the main source of T-cell counts and diversity one year after transplant. In some patients, recipient T cells and intrathymic progenitors surviving conditioning explained high day-60 diversity. Two months or so post-transplant, alpha-beta T cells reportedly derived from several hundred expanded graft clones.

From germline, CDR1 is SQVTM and CDR2 ANQGSEA. The CDR3 has 14 amino acids. Deletions cut 4 bases from V and 2 bases from J, with 12 bases between. Unique molecular identifiers were incorporated during preparation of the TCRbeta library. MiXCR was run by TCRdb on the PCR reads, yielding one entry per CDR3 protein. Of about 110,000 distinct CDR3 sequences listed, 10% were seen once; the top ten hold under 40%. This clonotype was counted only a few times. The antigen is undetermined. This TCR was recovered from a boy aged 2 to 10 with acute lymphoblastic leukemia, due to receive a stem cell transplant. The source was PBMCs, collected before TCRalphabeta/CD19-depleted stem cell transplant. The chain combines TRBV29-1 with TRBJ2-1; D is perhaps TRBD2 (5 bases). The CDR3 region has the DNA TGCAGCGTTGTTAGACTACCCGCCTACAATGAGCAGTTCTTC. Translation: CSVVRLPAYNEQFF.